Listed below are T cell receptor beta chains from one sample, sequenced in a study of blood T cell repertoires in COVID-19. Libraries were prepared by immunoSEQ multiplex PCR; TCRdb keeps only in-frame clonotypes and omits some of them. The data hold roughly 100,000 clones, with about four fifths observed a single time. Sequenced material: peripheral blood. These receptors were taken from a human donor in a cohort sampled during active COVID-19. Both conserved end residues are part of each CDR3. The order of the fields is clone size, V gene, J gene, D gene, CDR3 protein, CDR3 DNA. D genes are given only for firm matches. The size of a clone is reported for some rows only, either as once, few or many, or as a class for expanded clones.

clone size: .
V gene: TRBV6-2/TRBV6-3
J gene: TRBJ1-1
D gene: .
CDR3 protein: CASSYRQGRTEAFF
CDR3 DNA: TGTGCCAGCAGTTATCGGCAGGGGCGGACTGAAGCTTTCTTT

clone size: .
V gene: TRBV4-3
J gene: TRBJ2-7
D gene: .
CDR3 protein: CASSPSPVWAEQYF
CDR3 DNA: TGCGCCAGCAGCCCCTCCCCGGTTTGGGCCGAGCAGTACTTC

clone size: .
V gene: TRBV6-5
J gene: TRBJ2-1
D gene: .
CDR3 protein: CASSYSMQPGNEQFF
CDR3 DNA: TGTGCCAGCAGTTACTCGATGCAGCCGGGAAATGAGCAGTTCTTC

clone size: few
V gene: TRBV5-1
J gene: TRBJ2-1
D gene: TRBD2
CDR3 protein: CASSLAGTSRGREQFF
CDR3 DNA: TGCGCCAGCAGCTTGGCCGGGACTAGCAGGGGAAGAGAGCAGTTCTTC

clone size: few
V gene: TRBV11-2
J gene: TRBJ2-7
D gene: .
CDR3 protein: CASSLDQARGSYEQYF
CDR3 DNA: TGTGCCAGCAGCTTAGACCAAGCACGGGGGTCCTACGAGCAGTACTTC

clone size: .
V gene: TRBV27
J gene: TRBJ1-1
D gene: .
CDR3 protein: CASSLAGPLGEAFF
CDR3 DNA: TGTGCCAGCAGTTTAGCGGGGCCCCTAGGTGAAGCTTTCTTT

clone size: .
V gene: TRBV5-1
J gene: TRBJ2-2
D gene: .
CDR3 protein: CASSRPGMNTGELFF
CDR3 DNA: TGCGCCAGCAGTCGACCGGGAATGAACACCGGGGAGCTGTTTTTT

clone size: .
V gene: TRBV5-4
J gene: TRBJ2-7
D gene: TRBD2
CDR3 protein: CASSFGTSGREQYF
CDR3 DNA: TGTGCCAGCAGCTTCGGGACTAGCGGGAGAGAGCAGTACTTC

clone size: few
V gene: TRBV5-1
J gene: TRBJ2-2
D gene: .
CDR3 protein: CASSLAQVAGELFF
CDR3 DNA: TGCGCCAGCAGCTTGGCCCAGGTTGCCGGGGAGCTGTTTTTT

clone size: once
V gene: TRBV2
J gene: TRBJ1-2
D gene: .
CDR3 protein: CASSGINRGGYTF
CDR3 DNA: TGTGCCAGCAGTGGTATAAATCGGGGTGGCTACACCTTC

clone size: .
V gene: TRBV9
J gene: TRBJ2-1
D gene: TRBD2
CDR3 protein: CASNGGRGGAYEQFF
CDR3 DNA: TGTGCCAGCAACGGAGGGCGGGGGGGAGCTTATGAGCAGTTCTTC

clone size: .
V gene: TRBV28
J gene: TRBJ1-2
D gene: .
CDR3 protein: CASRADGRIYGYTF
CDR3 DNA: TGTGCCAGCAGAGCGGACGGCCGGATCTATGGCTACACCTTC

clone size: few
V gene: TRBV6-5
J gene: TRBJ1-6
D gene: .
CDR3 protein: CASMRQVDSPLHF
CDR3 DNA: TGTGCCAGCATGCGACAGGTAGATTCACCCCTCCACTTT

clone size: .
V gene: TRBV19
J gene: TRBJ2-3
D gene: TRBD2
CDR3 protein: CASSMGLAGTTDTQYF
CDR3 DNA: TGTGCCAGTAGTATGGGACTAGCGGGGACCACAGATACGCAGTATTTT

clone size: .
V gene: TRBV6-2/TRBV6-3
J gene: TRBJ2-3
D gene: TRBD2
CDR3 protein: CASSPSGGADTQYF
CDR3 DNA: TGTGCCAGCAGTCCAAGCGGGGGGGCAGATACGCAGTATTTT

clone size: .
V gene: TRBV15
J gene: TRBJ2-1
D gene: TRBD2
CDR3 protein: CATSRTSGDTLNEQFF
CDR3 DNA: TGTGCCACCAGCAGAACTAGCGGGGATACATTAAATGAGCAGTTCTTC